The rows below give T cell receptor beta chains drawn from one sample of a study of blood T cells in healthy people across ages. TCRdb passed the 5' RACE reads through MiXCR, listing each CDR3 protein once. The sample includes approximately 1.5 million distinct CDR3 sequences, 35% to 45% of them seen just once. Sequencing was carried out using blood. The receptors come from a woman younger than 30 in good health. Both conserved end residues are part of each CDR3. A D gene is named only where the DNA matches it firmly. Expanded clones get a size class; other rows say once, few or many, or leave the size out.

D,size,V,J,DNA,CDR3
.,few,TRBV27,TRBJ2-3,TGTGCCAGCGGCTACATAGGCACAGATACGCAGTATTTT,CASGYIGTDTQYF
TRBD1,.,TRBV5-5,TRBJ2-7,TGTGCCAGCAGGATTCCGGGACAGGCCTACGAGCAGTACTTC,CASRIPGQAYEQYF
.,few,TRBV15,TRBJ2-6,TGTGCCACCAGCAGAGGGGGGAGGAGGTCTGGGGCCAACGTCCTGACTTTC,CATSRGGRRSGANVLTF
.,.,TRBV20-1,TRBJ2-7,TGCAGTGCTAGAGGGTGGGGAAGGGAGTACGAGCAGTACTTC,CSARGWGREYEQYF
TRBD2,.,TRBV7-2,TRBJ2-3,TGTGCCAGCAGCTTAACTAGCGGGAGTTACTCAGATACGCAGTATTTT,CASSLTSGSYSDTQYF
.,.,TRBV5-5,TRBJ2-5,TGTGCCAGCAGCTTCGGTGGTGGGCCTGCCTCCAAGTACTTC,CASSFGGGPASKYF
.,once,TRBV29-1,TRBJ1-6,TGCAGCGTGGGGGGCTATAATTCACCCCTCCACTTT,CSVGGYNSPLHF
TRBD2,.,TRBV5-1,TRBJ2-1,TGCGCCAGCAGCTTGCCTTCTCTAGCGGGGGGGCAAGGTGGGCAGTTCTTC,CASSLPSLAGGQGGQFF
.,few,TRBV12-3/TRBV12-4,TRBJ2-7,TGTGCCAGCAGTTTCGGACCCCTATACGAGCAGTACTTC,CASSFGPLYEQYF
TRBD2,.,TRBV29-1,TRBJ2-5,TGCAGCGTTGACTACCTAGCGGGGGAGACCCAGTACTTC,CSVDYLAGETQYF
.,few,TRBV27,TRBJ2-1,TGTGCCAGCAGTTTATCGTGGCGAGCGGCCAATGAGCAGTTCTTC,CASSLSWRAANEQFF
.,once,TRBV7-9,TRBJ1-6,TGTGCCAGCAGCTTAGACAGGCCCCCATCACCCCTCCACTTT,CASSLDRPPSPLHF
.,.,TRBV11-2,TRBJ2-7,TGTGCCAGCAGCTTAGGATCCCCCCGGACCTACGAGCAGTACTTC,CASSLGSPRTYEQYF
.,few,TRBV7-2,TRBJ1-4,TGTGCCAGCAGCTTAAAGGTGAATGAAAAACTGTTTTTT,CASSLKVNEKLFF
.,few,TRBV7-9,TRBJ2-1,TGTGCCAGCAGCTTAGGGGACACCCGAGGTGAGCAGTTCTTC,CASSLGDTRGEQFF
TRBD2,once,TRBV5-1,TRBJ2-7,TGCGCCAGCAGCTTGGAGGTTAGCGGGAGCAGCTCCTACAATGAGCAGTACTTC,CASSLEVSGSSSYNEQYF
TRBD1,.,TRBV12-3/TRBV12-4,TRBJ1-4,TGTGCCAGCAGGGCGGACAGGGGACGTACTAATGAAAAACTGTTTTTT,CASRADRGRTNEKLFF
.,.,TRBV4-3,TRBJ1-5,TGCGCCAGCAGCCAAGCATGGGATCAGCCCCAGCATTTT,CASSQAWDQPQHF
.,few,TRBV28,TRBJ1-1,TGTGCCAGTATCCCGTACACTGAAGCTTTCTTT,CASIPYTEAFF
.,.,TRBV27,TRBJ2-7,TGTGCCAGCAGTTTTGACGGATTTGCTTCCTCCTACGAGCAGTACTTC,CASSFDGFASSYEQYF
.,.,TRBV29-1,TRBJ2-3,TGCAGCGTTGATTTCGCAACAGGTACGCAGTATTTT,CSVDFATGTQYF
.,few,TRBV20-1,TRBJ2-7,TGCAGTGCTAGAGATCCTAACTACGAGCAGTACTTC,CSARDPNYEQYF
.,.,TRBV4-3,TRBJ1-4,TGCGCCAGCAGCCAAGATAGGAGGGGAGAGGAAAAACTGTTTTTT,CASSQDRRGEEKLFF
.,.,TRBV9,TRBJ2-3,TGTACCAGCAGCCCGATGGGAACCTTCGAGACAGATATGCAGTATTTT,CTSSPMGTFETDMQYF
.,.,TRBV5-1,TRBJ1-2,TGCGCCAGCAGCTTAGACAGTCCTCTCTATGGCTACACCTTC,CASSLDSPLYGYTF
.,few,TRBV18,TRBJ1-2,TGTGCCAGCTCACCGGGCCAGTCCCCTAACTATGGCTACACCTTC,CASSPGQSPNYGYTF
.,few,TRBV12-3/TRBV12-4,TRBJ1-6,TGTGCCAGCAGTCATCATAATTCACCCCTCCACTTT,CASSHHNSPLHF
.,.,TRBV20-1,TRBJ2-1,TGCAGTGCTAGTCGCGTCGGGCAGTTCTTC,CSASRVGQFF
.,.,TRBV20-1,TRBJ2-1,TGCAGTGCTAGAGATCGGAGGACCATCTACAATGAGCAGTTCTTC,CSARDRRTIYNEQFF
TRBD1,many,TRBV2,TRBJ1-1,TGTGCCAGCAGTGTAGGGACAGGCACTGAAGCTTTCTTT,CASSVGTGTEAFF
TRBD1,.,TRBV30,TRBJ2-3,TGTGCCTGGAATACCGGACAGGGGGCGAATACGCAGTATTTT,CAWNTGQGANTQYF
TRBD2,.,TRBV9,TRBJ2-3,TGTGCCAGCAGCAAGGGACTAGCGGGAGGGGTCACAGATACGCAGTATTTT,CASSKGLAGGVTDTQYF
TRBD2,.,TRBV7-9,TRBJ2-1,TGTGCCAGCAGCTCCACGGGGCTAGCGGGAGGGTACGGTGAGCAGTTCTTC,CASSSTGLAGGYGEQFF
.,few,TRBV21-1,TRBJ2-2,TGTGCCAGCAGACGGAGGGATCTCAACACCGGGGAGCTGTTTTTT,CASRRRDLNTGELFF
.,few,TRBV6-5,TRBJ1-1,TGTGCCAGCAGTTACTCGAGACGGGTCACTGAAGCTTTCTTT,CASSYSRRVTEAFF